Shown below are 17 T cell receptor beta chains from a single sample sequenced in a study of spatial heterogeneity in lung cancer. Documented time point: sample taken at primary tumor resection. Material for sequencing was whole RNA from tumor, nontumor lung or frozen PBMC, left unsorted. TCRdb called the 5' RACE reads again in MiXCR, with one record for every CDR3 protein. The data contain under 40,000 distinct CDR3 sequences, 4.5% to 6% of them singletons. Sequencing used PBMCs, obtained at surgery. The receptor source for this set is a male donor with early-stage non-small cell lung cancer.

In its sample, this clonotype was seen many times. The chain links TRBV24-1 to TRBJ2-3, with D uncertain. The V gene lost 0 bases and the J gene lost 0 bases, with 6 bases spanning the gap. In germline, CDR1 is KGHDR, CDR2 SFDVKD. CDR3 size: 15 residues. The CDR3 region is CATSDLPSSTDTQYF. CDR3 sequence (DNA): TGTGCCACCAGTGATTTGCCTTCTAGCACAGATACGCAGTATTTT.

This clonotype was recorded at least ten times. The V gene is TRBV18, the J gene TRBJ2-1; the D is unclear. In germline, CDR1 is KGHSH, CDR2 LQKENI. The CDR3 contains 12 residues. V was pared by 0 bases and J by 13 bases, with 10 bases between. The CDR3 sequence: CASSPPVTIQFF. CDR3 nucleotide sequence: TGTGCCAGCTCACCACCGGTTACCATTCAGTTCTTC.

In its sample, this clonotype was seen a few times. This chain uses TRBV18 with TRBJ2-7; 9 bases are a match to TRBD1. J was trimmed by 1 base and V by 3 bases; bases with no gene match: 7. The germline CDR1 and CDR2 sequences are KGHSH and LQKENI. This CDR3 has 16 amino acids. DNA for the CDR3: TGTGCCAGCTCACCCACGGGACAGGGAAGATCCTACGAGCAGTACTTC. This translates into CASSPTGQGRSYEQYF.

This clonotype was seen many times. This chain links TRBV29-1 with TRBJ2-5; D may be TRBD1 or TRBD2 (5 bases each). Trimming stripped 7 bases from V and 1 base from J, with 13 bases between. This CDR3 spans 13 amino acids. Germline V gives CDR1 SQVTM, CDR2 ANQGSEA. The CDR3 loop is CSAGPGPQETQYF. The CDR3 DNA reads as TGCAGCGCCGGACCGGGGCCCCAAGAGACCCAGTACTTC.

This clonotype was detected only a few times. The rearrangement links TRBV7-6 to TRBJ2-7; possibly TRBD1 for D (6 bases). V was cut by 1 base and J by 2 bases, with 15 bases left in between. CDR1 and CDR2 from the germline V gene are SGHVS and FNYEAQ. The CDR3 runs to 16 residues. CDR3 sequence (DNA): TGTGCCAGCAGCTTAGAATTGGGGGCCGGTACCTACGAGCAGTACTTC. Protein: CASSLELGAGTYEQYF. The variable domain in full, completed from reference TRBV7-6 and TRBJ2-7, reads GAGVSQSPRYKVTKRGQDVALRCDPISGHVSLYWYRQALGQGPEFLTYFNYEAQQDKSGLPNDRFSAERPEGSISTLTIQRTEQRDSAMYRCASSLELGAGTYEQYFGPGTRLTVT.

V gene TRBV6-8 combines with J gene TRBJ2-1; D may be TRBD1 (6 bases). Looked up from germline, CDR1 is MNHGY and CDR2 is SAAAGT. This CDR3 has 15 amino acids. V was shortened by 5 bases and J by 0 bases, with 11 bases between the two germline ends. The CDR3 here is CASSRTASSYNEQFF. The CDR3, as DNA: TGTGCCAGCAGTAGGACAGCAAGCTCCTACAATGAGCAGTTCTTC.

This clonotype was observed a handful of times. This chain links TRBV19 with TRBJ1-4; D unresolved. Germline V gene lookup returns CDR1 LNHDA and CDR2 SQIVND (reference sequence). The CDR3 has 14 amino acids. V lost 3 bases and J lost 10, with 15 bases in between. The CDR3 reads CASSIAEPFGKLFF. The CDR3 coding sequence is TGTGCCAGTAGTATTGCAGAGCCCTTTGGAAAACTGTTTTTT.

This clonotype was detected ten times or more. The chain uses TRBV6-2 or TRBV6-3 and TRBJ2-7, with D possibly TRBD1 on 6 matching bases. CDR3 size: 15 residues. Trimming left V 6 bases short and J 2 bases short, with 17 bases between. CDR1 is MNHEY, CDR2 SVGEGT, per germline. CDR3 sequence (DNA): TGTGCCAGCAGGTATGCCGGGACAAGAGCCTACGAGCAGTACTTC. The encoded protein is CASRYAGTRAYEQYF.

This clonotype was recorded many times. This sequence joins TRBV6-6 and TRBJ2-7; 8 bases agree with TRBD1. Germline V gene data show CDR1 as MNHNY and CDR2 as SVGAGI (reference sequence). V trimming: 4 bases; J trimming: 3 bases; junction bases outside the gene matches: 11. The CDR3 runs to 16 residues. In nucleotides, the CDR3 is TGTGCCAGCAGTTGGCCCTCAGGGGGCGCCGGCTACGAGCAGTACTTC. Translated, it gives CASSWPSGGAGYEQYF.

This clonotype was observed many times. The chain combines TRBV20-1 with TRBJ1-6; no firm D call. Germline lookup yields CDR1 DFQATT and CDR2 SNEGSKA (reference sequence). The CDR3 extends over 15 amino acids. V was shortened by 4 bases and J by 6 bases, with 16 bases between the two germline ends. In nucleotides, the CDR3 is TGCAGTGCTACCCCCCCGCGGGCCTCTAATTCACCCCTCCACTTT. Amino acids: CSATPPRASNSPLHF.

Many counts were recorded for this clonotype. The chain employs TRBV24-1 and TRBJ2-1; D remains ambiguous. Germline V gives CDR1 KGHDR, CDR2 SFDVKD. The CDR3 has 15 amino acids. Between the trimmed V and J ends, which lost 4 bases and 2 bases, there was a span of 11 bases. The CDR3 coding sequence is TGTGCCACCAGTGAGACACGGCCGACCTACAATGAGCAGTTCTTC. Its protein is CATSETRPTYNEQFF.

This clonotype was seen only a few times. The V call is TRBV10-3, the J call TRBJ2-4, with TRBD2 matching 7 bases. CDR3 length equals 14 residues. Germline lookup yields CDR1 ENHRY and CDR2 SYGVKD. V shed 10 bases and J 8 bases; nucleotides not matched to a gene: 14. CDR3 sequence (DNA): TGTGCCAGCTCCCAAATACGGGGGGAGTACATTCAGTACTTC. The encoded protein is CASSQIRGEYIQYF.

This clonotype was seen repeatedly, ten times or more. The CDR3 region has the DNA TGCGCCAGCAGTGAAGGAAAAAGGGTCTCGGAGGGTTCTTGCCCCCTCCACTTT. This codes for CASSEGKRVSEGSCPLHF. The chain couples TRBV10-1 to TRBJ1-6, with D hard to call. Germline V lookup: CDR1 WNHNN, CDR2 SYGVQD (reference sequence). The CDR3 is 18 residues long. Trimming shortened V by 3 bases and J by 13 bases, and 28 bases separated the two germline ends.

This clonotype was picked up many times. V usage is TRBV20-1 and J usage is TRBJ1-1; D unclear. Per germline, CDR1 DFQATT and CDR2 SNEGSKA (reference sequence). The CDR3 has 12 residues. V was pared by 4 bases and J by 10 bases, with 16 bases between. In nucleotides, the CDR3 is TGCAGTGCTATGGCCCCCCGGCTTGGAGCTTTCTTT. Amino acid sequence: CSAMAPRLGAFF.

This clonotype was counted ten times or more. The chain joins TRBV21-1 to TRBJ1-2; the table calls TRBD1, which could not be checked here. TRBV21-1 is noted as a pseudogene. The CDR3 is made up of 17 amino acids. The DNA for the CDR3 is TGTGCCAGCAGCAAATGGGGGCGGCAGTTTAGGATCTATGGCTACACCTTC. Its translation: CASSKWGRQFRIYGYTF.

The sample holds many counts of this clonotype. V gene TRBV20-1 combines with J gene TRBJ1-2; tentative D call: TRBD1 (5 bases). The CDR3 length is 14 residues. Deletions cut 1 base from V and 1 base from J, with 10 bases between. The germline V gene encodes CDR1 DFQATT and CDR2 SNEGSKA (reference sequence). For the CDR3, the DNA is TGCAGTGCTAGAGTGATGGGACTTAACTATGGCTACACCTTC. This gives the protein CSARVMGLNYGYTF.

This clonotype was counted many times. The rearrangement joins TRBV7-2 to TRBJ2-1, with 15 bases matching TRBD2. The V segment lost 5 bases and the J segment 7 bases; nucleotides outside the gene matches: 6. The CDR3 runs to 16 residues. Germline V CDR1 and CDR2: SGHTA, FQGNSA. The CDR3 here is CASSRTSGGAKNEQFF. The CDR3 DNA sequence: TGTGCCAGCAGCAGGACTAGCGGGGGGGCCAAAAATGAGCAGTTCTTC.